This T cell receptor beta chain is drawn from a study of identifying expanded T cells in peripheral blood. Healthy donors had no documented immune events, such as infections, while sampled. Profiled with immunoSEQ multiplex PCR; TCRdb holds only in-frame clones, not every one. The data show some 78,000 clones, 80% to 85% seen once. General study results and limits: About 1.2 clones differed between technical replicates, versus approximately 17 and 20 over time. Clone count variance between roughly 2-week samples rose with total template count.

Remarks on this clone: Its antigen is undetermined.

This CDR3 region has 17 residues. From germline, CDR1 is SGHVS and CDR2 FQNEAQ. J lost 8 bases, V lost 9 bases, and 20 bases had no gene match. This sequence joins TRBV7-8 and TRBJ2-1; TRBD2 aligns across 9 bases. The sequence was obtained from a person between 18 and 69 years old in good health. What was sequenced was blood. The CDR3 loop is CASLVDSVAGVTDEQFF. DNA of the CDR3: TGTGCCAGTTTGGTGGATTCGGTAGCGGGAGTCACAGATGAGCAGTTCTTC. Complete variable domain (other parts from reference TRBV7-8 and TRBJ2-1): GAGVSQSPRYKVAKRGQDVALRCDPISGHVSLFWYQQALGQGPEFLTYFQNEAQLDKSGLPSDRFFAERPEGSVSTLKIQRTQQEDSAVYLCASLVDSVAGVTDEQFFGPGTRLTVL.